This section outlines one T cell receptor (beta chain) sequence together with its context. The read finishes 3 residues shy of the CDR3 end, and the germline J gene is used to complete it. This CDR3 is also generated by other DNA sequences in the sample. Each participant carried one incident cervical HPV16 infection only. V was pared by 0 bases and J by 1 base, with 9 bases between. In germline, CDR1 is SGHAT, CDR2 FQNNGV. CDR3 length: 15 residues. Assay: immunoSEQ multiplex PCR; the TCRdb copy retains only in-frame clones and omits some. Recorded for this sample: over 30,000 clones. The source of the sample is a study of T cells in women clearing cervical HPV infection. Looking at the study overall: Controls gave blood once infection was undetectable; cases at lesion identification.

The chain couples TRBV11-2 to TRBJ2-5; D not resolved. This sequence was found in a woman between 18 and 70 years old with a cervical HPV16 infection that either progressed to CIN3+ or cleared (not recorded which). The specimen sequenced was blood buffy coat. The sequenced CDR3 bases are TGTGCCAGCAGCTTAGATAGTGGGCCCCAAGAGACC. Translated, it gives CASSLDSGPQET. The complete CDR3 protein is CASSLDSGPQETQYF.